This TCR beta chain was recorded in a study of PD-L1 blockade in urothelial cancer. About the study: Prior chemotherapy regimens per patient numbered 0 to 3. Blood samples had a median of 141,255 T cells. Study-wide results and limits: In blood sampled pretreatment, TCR clonality below the median predicted better survival.

Time point meaning: pretreatment peripheral blood. TCR analog templates of synthetic origin were spiked into each PCR. Profiling relied on immunoSEQ multiplex PCR, and the TCRdb table lists in-frame clones only, not all of them. The table lists tens of thousands of clones, around 90% of them singletons. CDR1 and CDR2 from the germline V gene are SEHNR and FQNEAQ (reference sequence). The CDR3 has 16 amino acids. V shed 2 bases and J 7 bases; nucleotides not matched to a gene: 10. In the case of this clone: Its antigen is undetermined.

The TCR originated in a man between 60 and 75 years old with urothelial cancer. The chain carries TRBV7-9 and TRBJ2-7; 11 nucleotides agree with TRBD1. This specimen was PBMCs, taken around atezolizumab (anti-PD-L1) treatment. This CDR3 reads CASSLWTGGLGGEQYF. The CDR3 DNA reads as TGTGCCAGCAGCTTATGGACAGGGGGCCTAGGGGGGGAGCAGTACTTC.